This T cell receptor (beta chain) was identified during a study of T-cell reconstitution after alpha-beta-depleted transplantation in children. This clonotype was counted ten times or more. CDR1 and CDR2 from the germline V gene are MGHRA and YSYEKL. V was shortened by 4 bases and J by 5 bases, with 14 bases between the two germline ends. The CDR3 contains 15 residues. Unique molecular identifiers were incorporated during preparation of the TCRbeta library. TCRdb re-called the PCR reads with MiXCR, one entry per CDR3 protein. The table lists about 340,000 distinct CDR3 sequences, around 16% of them singletons.

This sample comprised PBMCs, mostly from graft donor cells, obtained 360 days after TCRalphabeta/CD19-depleted stem cell transplant. The TCR was taken from a male patient aged 2 to 10 who had a stem cell transplant for acute lymphoblastic leukemia, so the T cells may come from the graft donor. This chain links TRBV4-1 with TRBJ2-2; no reliable D call. The CDR3 coding sequence is TGCGCCAGCAGCCCAATTGAACTTACTACCGGGGAGCTGTTTTTT. As protein: CASSPIELTTGELFF.